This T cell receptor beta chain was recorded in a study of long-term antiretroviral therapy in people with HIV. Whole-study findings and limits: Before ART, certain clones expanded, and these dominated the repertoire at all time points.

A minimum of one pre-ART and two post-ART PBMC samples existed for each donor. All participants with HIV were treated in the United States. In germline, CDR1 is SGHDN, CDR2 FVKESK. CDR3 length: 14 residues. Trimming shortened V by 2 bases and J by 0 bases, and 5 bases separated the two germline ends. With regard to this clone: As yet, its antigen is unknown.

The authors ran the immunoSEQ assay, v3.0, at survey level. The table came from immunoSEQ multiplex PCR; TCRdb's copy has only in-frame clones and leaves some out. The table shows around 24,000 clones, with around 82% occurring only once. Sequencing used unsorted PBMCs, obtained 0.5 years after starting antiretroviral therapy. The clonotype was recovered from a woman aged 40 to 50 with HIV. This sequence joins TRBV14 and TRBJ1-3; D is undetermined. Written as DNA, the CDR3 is TGTGCCAGCAGCCAACCAAGCTCTGGAAACACCATATATTTT. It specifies CASSQPSSGNTIYF.